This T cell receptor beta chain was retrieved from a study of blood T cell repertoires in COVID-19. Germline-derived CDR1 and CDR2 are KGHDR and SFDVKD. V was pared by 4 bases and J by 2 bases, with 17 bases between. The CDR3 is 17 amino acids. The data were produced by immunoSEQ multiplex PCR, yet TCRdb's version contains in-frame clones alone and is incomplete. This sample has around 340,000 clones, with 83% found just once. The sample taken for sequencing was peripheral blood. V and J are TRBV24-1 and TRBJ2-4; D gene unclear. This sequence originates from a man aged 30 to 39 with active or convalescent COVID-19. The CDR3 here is CATSDSLPRWPKNIQYF. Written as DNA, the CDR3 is TGTGCCACCAGTGACTCCCTCCCCCGCTGGCCCAAAAACATTCAGTACTTC.